The 13 T cell receptor beta chains below come from one sample, sequenced in a study of blood T cell repertoires in COVID-19. Measured with immunoSEQ multiplex PCR; TCRdb has only the in-frame clones, and not every one. Of 150,000 to 250,000 clones listed, roughly 80% are singletons. The specimen sequenced was PBMCs or T cells enriched from blood (not recorded which). The receptors come from a middle-aged man who had recovered from COVID-19.

This rearrangement joins TRBV5-6 to TRBJ2-7, with D maybe TRBD2 (5 bases). The CDR3 contains 12 residues. From germline, CDR1 is SGHDT and CDR2 YYEEEE. V was shortened by 3 bases and J by 6 bases, with 10 bases between the two germline ends. CDR3 sequence (DNA): TGTGCCAGCAGCTATCACCGGGGCGAGCAGTACGTC. This sequence encodes CASSYHRGEQYV.

The chain is built from TRBV5-4 and TRBJ1-3; no reliable D call. V lost 2 bases to trimming and J lost 2 bases, with 5 bases between them. This CDR3 region has 13 residues. Germline-derived CDR1 and CDR2 are SGHNT and YYREEE (reference sequence). CDR3 protein: CASSFVAGNTIYF. The CDR3 DNA reads as TGTGCCAGCAGCTTTGTAGCTGGAAACACCATATATTTT.

This chain links TRBV28 with TRBJ1-5, with a weak D call TRBD1 (6 bases). The CDR3 has 16 residues. V lost 6 bases, J lost 3 bases, and 18 bases lay in between. Germline-derived CDR1 and CDR2 are MDHEN and SYDVKM. CDR3 protein: CASSSFMDRINQPQHF. In DNA, the CDR3 is TGTGCCAGCAGCTCTTTCATGGACAGAATCAATCAGCCCCAGCATTTT.

V and J are TRBV4-3 and TRBJ2-1; 7 bases line up with TRBD1. CDR3 size: 15 residues. Germline V lookup: CDR1 LGHNA, CDR2 YSLEER. J lost 7 bases, V lost 2 bases, and 8 bases had no gene match. CDR3 coding DNA: TGCGCCAGCAGCCAAACGACAGGGAACGAAAATGAGCAGTTCTTC. Translated, it gives CASSQTTGNENEQFF.

The CDR3 is CASSHAGASGANVLTF. In nucleotides, the CDR3 is TGCGCCAGCAGCCACGCAGGGGCCTCTGGGGCCAACGTCCTGACTTTC. This chain uses TRBV5-1 with TRBJ2-6, with D perhaps matching TRBD1 (6 bases). V was pared by 4 bases and J by 0 bases, with 11 bases between. The CDR3 sequence is 16 residues long. Germline CDR1 is SGHRS and CDR2 is YFSETQ.

V and J are TRBV27 and TRBJ2-3, with no clear D. Trimming shortened V by 6 bases and J by 5 bases, and 12 bases separated the two germline ends. Germline CDR1 MNHEY, CDR2 SMNVEV (reference sequence). The CDR3 has 13 residues. The CDR3 DNA is TGTGCCAGCAGGGGCAACTCGGTAGATACGCAGTATTTT. Amino acid sequence: CASRGNSVDTQYF.

This sequence joins TRBV4-3 and TRBJ2-7, with D hard to call. Germline lookup yields CDR1 LGHNA and CDR2 YSLEER. The CDR3 loop spans 13 amino acids. Trimming removed 0 bases from V and 3 bases from J, with 6 bases in between. The CDR3 reads CASSQDASYEQYV. The CDR3 region has the DNA TGCGCCAGCAGCCAAGACGCGAGCTACGAGCAGTACGTC.

V gene TRBV30 combines with J gene TRBJ2-6, with 7 bases aligning to TRBD1. Unmatched junction bases numbered 8, after V lost 1 base and J lost 2 bases. The CDR3 sequence is 17 residues long. Germline CDR1 is GTSNPN and CDR2 is SVGIG (reference sequence). The CDR3 loop is CAWSGREGAPGANVLTF. CDR3 DNA sequence: TGTGCCTGGAGTGGACGAGAGGGGGCGCCTGGGGCCAACGTCCTGACTTTC.

The chain joins TRBV2 to TRBJ1-5; TRBD1 is a possible D gene (5 bases). This CDR3 has 14 residues. Germline V gene sequence: CDR1 SNHLY, CDR2 FYNNEI. Trimming stripped 3 bases from V and 2 bases from J, with 8 bases between. CDR3 nucleotides: TGTGCCAGCAGTGACAGGGTTGGCAATCAGCCCCAGCATTTT. The encoded protein is CASSDRVGNQPQHF.

This clone was detected only once. J is TRBJ1-4 and V is TRBV18; 7 positions agree with TRBD1. Germline trimming cut 4 bases from V and 4 bases from J; bases unmatched to any gene: 12. Germline CDR1 KGHSH, CDR2 LQKENI. The CDR3 loop spans 17 amino acids. The CDR3 sequence: CASSQVGTDLGNEKLFF. The CDR3 region has the DNA TGTGCCAGCTCACAGGTCGGGACAGACCTTGGTAATGAAAAACTGTTTTTT.

The V call is TRBV7-9, the J call TRBJ2-1, with TRBD2 as a possible D gene (6 bases). Germline CDR1 reads SEHNR; CDR2 reads FQNEAQ (reference sequence). This CDR3 is 13 amino acids long. V shed 7 bases and J shed 10 bases, with 17 bases lying between them. The CDR3 DNA sequence: TGTGCCAGCATCCAGTCGGGAGTTATGGAGCAGTTCTTC. Translated: CASIQSGVMEQFF.

The rearrangement links TRBV9 to TRBJ1-5, with D uncertain. This CDR3 is 15 amino acids long. CDR1 and CDR2 from the germline V gene are SGDLS and YYNGEE. V was cut by 2 bases and J by 6 bases, with 15 bases left in between. DNA of the CDR3: TGTGCCAGCAGCGTCGGGATGTTTCCGGGTCAGCCCCAGCATTTT. Residues: CASSVGMFPGQPQHF.

The gene calls are TRBV9 and TRBJ1-2; D call uncertain. The germline gives CDR1 SGDLS, CDR2 YYNGEE. The CDR3 runs to 14 residues. Trimming took off 0 bases at V and 3 bases at J, with 9 bases between the two ends. This CDR3 is CASSVGGLHYGYTF. CDR3 nucleotides: TGTGCCAGCAGCGTAGGAGGGCTCCACTATGGCTACACCTTC.